This T cell receptor (beta chain) stems from a study of prognosis after radiotherapy for stage I lung cancer. Study context: While about 7 patients had squamous cell carcinoma tumors, the tumors of about a dozen were adenocarcinoma. In this cohort, no one received concurrent therapy with stereotactic body radiotherapy.

Two-round multiplex PCR amplified TCR beta CDR3 from genomic DNA. Each TRBV and TRBJ gene had its own primer in the first PCR round. TCRdb passed the multiplex PCR reads through MiXCR, listing each CDR3 protein once. The sample consists of fewer than 40,000 distinct CDR3 sequences, less than 35% of them appearing once. Study observations and caveats: With medians of approximately 9,100 versus 7,200, unique TCR clone counts fell after stereotactic body radiation therapy. In patients who developed distant metastases, Shannon entropy measured after stereotactic body radiation therapy was lower, and baseline Shannon entropy was not associated with metastases.

In this sample, this clonotype turned up many times. The antigen remains undetermined. V trimming: 5 bases; J trimming: 3 bases; junction bases outside the gene matches: 7. CDR3 length: 16 amino acids. Germline V gene sequence: CDR1 SGHVS, CDR2 FNYEAQ. Source: PBMCs, taken before or after stereotactic body radiation therapy (not recorded which). V gene TRBV7-6 combines with J gene TRBJ2-2; 9 nucleotides align to TRBD2. This sequence originates from a donor at least 50 years old with non-small cell lung cancer. The CDR3 loop is CASSPTSGLYTGELFF. For the CDR3, the DNA is TGTGCCAGCAGCCCTACTAGCGGGTTATACACCGGGGAGCTGTTTTTT.